This TCR beta chain emerged from a study of T-cell memory formation after mild COVID-19 (dated by TCRdb to the early 2020s). Regarding the research as a whole: TCR sequence clusters from the two donors were found to be largely donor specific. T-cell clones expanding and contracting after mild COVID-19 in two donors were tracked by longitudinal TCRalpha and TCRbeta repertoire sequencing. The cohort was made up of two young adult volunteers, one female and one male, who were previously healthy. Overall results and qualifications from the work: Contracting CD4+ clones were found mainly in CM and EM memory subsets, while CD8+ clones were enriched in EMRA. Clones contracting from day 15 to 85 had balanced CD4/CD8 phenotypes, while a second wave expanding from day 15 to 37 was biased towards CD4+. The study included only a couple of mild cases, and larger cohorts that include severe cases with pre-infection samples were judged to be necessary. The second-wave clones that peaked on day 37 were not confirmed to be SARS-CoV-2 specific. The detection of some responding clones in pre-infection memory suggests that pre-existing cross-reactive memory T cells joined the SARS-CoV-2 response.

Ficoll-Paque density gradient centrifugation was the method used to isolate PBMCs. TCRdb lists the instrument as Illumina NovaSeq 6000. Using 5'RACE with constant-segment primers, TCRalpha and TCRbeta cDNA libraries were constructed, with sample barcodes and unique molecular identifiers added in the process. Trizol reagent was used to extract RNA from every sample. Amplification of the libraries took two PCR steps, and the second step added a second sample barcode plus Illumina TruSeq adapters. Sequencing of the libraries was done on an Illumina NovaSeq, producing 2 x 150 bp paired-end reads. The authors' analysis ran thus. The reads were demultiplexed and collapsed into UMI-guided consensus sequences using migec v1.2.7. Using mixcr v2.1.11, UMI consensuses were aligned to TRA and TRB V and J templates and then assembled into clonotypes. Clonotypes were classified as expanded or contracted when called significant by both edgeR and NoisET, with noise models trained on biological replicates. For edgeR calls, a false discovery rate-adjusted p below 0.01 and a log2 fold-change threshold of 1 were applied. PCA with hierarchical clustering of max-normalized trajectories of the 1000 most abundant clonotypes was used as exploratory dynamics analysis. Each responding clone was given a CD4 or CD8 phenotype based on the CD4+ and CD8+ repertoires, which had been sequenced separately. TCRdb reran the public reads through fastp at Q25 and MiXCR, keeping productive beta chains. A single entry per CDR3 protein holds the most common genes and DNA from its merged rows. The V and J calls shown here were made by TCRdb, not taken from the authors' results. Counted in this sample were some 82,000 distinct CDR3 sequences; 9.5% to 15% of them appeared once. Jointly, the top ten make up around two fifths of the sample.

This clonotype was recorded a few times. Its antigen has not been determined. No base qualities exist here, and no much larger clone lies one base off it. The TCR sequence derives from a man between 18 and 29 years old who had mild COVID-19 (a few samples of this study predate the infection). The sample titles of this study are shuffled in the database, so cell type and time point are left out; the donor was told from shared clones. The sample taken for sequencing was PBMCs or a T cell subset sorted from them (not recorded which).

The sequenced DNA is TGTGCCAGCAGCCCAAGTCTACAGGGTGTCACTGAAGCTTTCTTT. It translates as CASSPSLQGVTEAFF. The rearranged chain carries TRBV3-1 and TRBJ1-1, with TRBD1 perhaps the D gene, on 6 matching bases. The cysteine opens and the phenylalanine closes a CDR3 of 15 amino acids. CDR3 DNA is the only sequence kept; it has 45 bases, read in frame from the first base. Trimming removed 4 bases from V and 4 bases from J, leaving 16 bases between the germline ends. In the germline V gene (reference sequence), CDR1 corresponds to LGHDT and CDR2 to YNNKEL. Reference TRBV3-1 and TRBJ1-1 proteins supply the regions before and after the CDR3; the full variable domain is: DTAVSQTPKYLVTQMGNDKSIKCEQNLGHDTMYWYKQDSKKFLKIMFSYNNKELIINETVPNRFSPKSPDKAHLNLHINSLELGDSAVYFCASSPSLQGVTEAFFGQGTRLTVV.